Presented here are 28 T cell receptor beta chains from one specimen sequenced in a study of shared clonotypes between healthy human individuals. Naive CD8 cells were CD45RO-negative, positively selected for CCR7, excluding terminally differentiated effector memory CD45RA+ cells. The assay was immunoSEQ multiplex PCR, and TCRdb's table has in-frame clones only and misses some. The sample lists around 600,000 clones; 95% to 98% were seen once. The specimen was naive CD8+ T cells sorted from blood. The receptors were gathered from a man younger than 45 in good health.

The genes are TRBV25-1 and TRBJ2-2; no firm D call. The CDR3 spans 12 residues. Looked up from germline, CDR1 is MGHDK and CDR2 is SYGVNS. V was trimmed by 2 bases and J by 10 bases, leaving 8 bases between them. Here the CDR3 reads CASSEVSQELFF. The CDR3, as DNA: TGTGCCAGCAGTGAAGTCAGCCAGGAGCTGTTTTTT.

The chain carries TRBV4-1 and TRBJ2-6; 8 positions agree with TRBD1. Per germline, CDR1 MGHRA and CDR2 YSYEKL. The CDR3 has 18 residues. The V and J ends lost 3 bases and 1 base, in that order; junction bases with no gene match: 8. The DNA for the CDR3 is TGCGCCAGCAGCCATTTGGCAGGGGGCATGTCTGGGGCCAACGTCCTGACTTTC. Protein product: CASSHLAGGMSGANVLTF.

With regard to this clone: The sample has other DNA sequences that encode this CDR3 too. This CDR3 is CASSLGTDNEQFF. The CDR3 region has the DNA TGTGCCAGCAGCTTGGGGACAGACAATGAGCAGTTCTTC. The rearrangement uses TRBV7-9 and TRBJ2-1, with 7 bases that match TRBD1. V dropped 3 bases and J dropped 5; count of bases not matched to a gene: 1. CDR1 and CDR2 (germline): SEHNR, FQNEAQ (reference sequence). The CDR3 sequence is 13 residues long.

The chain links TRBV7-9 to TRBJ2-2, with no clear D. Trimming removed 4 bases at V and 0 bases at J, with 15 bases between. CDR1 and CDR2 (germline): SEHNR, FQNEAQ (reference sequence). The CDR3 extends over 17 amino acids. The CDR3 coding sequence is TGTGCCAGCAGCTCCCGGTGGGCAGACACGAACACCGGGGAGCTGTTTTTT. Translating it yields CASSSRWADTNTGELFF.

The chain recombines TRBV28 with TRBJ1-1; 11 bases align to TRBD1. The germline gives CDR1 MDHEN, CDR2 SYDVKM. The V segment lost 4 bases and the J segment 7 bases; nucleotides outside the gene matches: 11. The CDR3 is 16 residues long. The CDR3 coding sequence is TGTGCCAGCAGTTCCCGGGACAGGGGGTTGAGTAATGAAGCTTTCTTT. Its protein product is CASSSRDRGLSNEAFF.

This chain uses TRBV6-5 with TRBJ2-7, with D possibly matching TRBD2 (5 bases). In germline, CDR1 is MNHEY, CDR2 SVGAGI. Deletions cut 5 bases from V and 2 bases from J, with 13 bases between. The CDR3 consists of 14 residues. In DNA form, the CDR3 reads TGTGCCAGCAGTCCGCGGACTCCCACCTACGAGCAGTACTTC. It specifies CASSPRTPTYEQYF.

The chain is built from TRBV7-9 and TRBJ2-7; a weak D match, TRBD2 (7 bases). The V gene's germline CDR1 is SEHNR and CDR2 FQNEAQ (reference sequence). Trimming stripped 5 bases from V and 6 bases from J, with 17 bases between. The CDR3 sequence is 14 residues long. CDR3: CASSHTSEGGEQYF. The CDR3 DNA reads TGTGCCAGCAGCCACACTAGCGAAGGGGGCGAGCAGTACTTC.

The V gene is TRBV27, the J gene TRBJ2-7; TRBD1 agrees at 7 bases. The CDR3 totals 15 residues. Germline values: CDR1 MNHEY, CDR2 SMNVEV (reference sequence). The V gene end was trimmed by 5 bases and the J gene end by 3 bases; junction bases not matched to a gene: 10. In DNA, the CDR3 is TGTGCCAGCAGTGGGACAGCGACTTATTACTACGAGCAGTACTTC. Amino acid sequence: CASSGTATYYYEQYF.

CDR3 coding DNA: TGTGCCTGGAGTGTAGGTATACTAGCGGGGCCCCGAGATACGCAGTATTTT. Amino acid sequence: CAWSVGILAGPRDTQYF. The J gene is TRBJ2-3, the V gene TRBV30, with 10 bases lining up with TRBD2. The CDR3 spans 17 residues. V was pared by 0 bases and J by 5 bases, with 11 bases of the junction left unmatched. Germline assignment: CDR1 GTSNPN and CDR2 SVGIG (reference sequence).

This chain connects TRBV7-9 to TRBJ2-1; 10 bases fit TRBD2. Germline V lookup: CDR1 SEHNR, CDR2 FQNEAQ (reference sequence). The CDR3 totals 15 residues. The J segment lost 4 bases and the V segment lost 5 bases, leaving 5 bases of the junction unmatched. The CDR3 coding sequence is TGTGCCAGCAGCCCGGGACTAGCGCAATACAATGAGCAGTTCTTC. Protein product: CASSPGLAQYNEQFF. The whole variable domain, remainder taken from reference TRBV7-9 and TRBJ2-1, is DTGVSQNPRHKITKRGQNVTFRCDPISEHNRLYWYRQTLGQGPEFLTYFQNEAQLEKSRLLSDRFSAERPKGSFSTLEIQRTEQGDSAMYLCASSPGLAQYNEQFFGPGTRLTVL.

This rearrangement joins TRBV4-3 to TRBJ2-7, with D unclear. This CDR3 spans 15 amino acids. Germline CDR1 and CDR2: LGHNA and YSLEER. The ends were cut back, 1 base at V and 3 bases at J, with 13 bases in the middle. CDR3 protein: CASSQVMASVYEQYF. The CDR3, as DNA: TGCGCCAGCAGCCAAGTTATGGCATCGGTCTACGAGCAGTACTTC.

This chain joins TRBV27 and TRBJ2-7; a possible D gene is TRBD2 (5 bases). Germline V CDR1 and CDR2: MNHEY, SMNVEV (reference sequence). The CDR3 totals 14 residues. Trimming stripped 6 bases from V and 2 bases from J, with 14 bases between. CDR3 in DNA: TGTGCCAGCAGGAGGGCCTCCTACGCCTACGAGCAGTACTTC. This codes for CASRRASYAYEQYF.

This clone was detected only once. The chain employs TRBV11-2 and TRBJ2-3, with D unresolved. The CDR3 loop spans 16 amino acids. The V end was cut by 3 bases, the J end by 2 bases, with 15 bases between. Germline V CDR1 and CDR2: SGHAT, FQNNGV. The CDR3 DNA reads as TGTGCCAGCAGCTTCCACCCAAGTTCCTTCACAGATACGCAGTATTTT. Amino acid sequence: CASSFHPSSFTDTQYF.

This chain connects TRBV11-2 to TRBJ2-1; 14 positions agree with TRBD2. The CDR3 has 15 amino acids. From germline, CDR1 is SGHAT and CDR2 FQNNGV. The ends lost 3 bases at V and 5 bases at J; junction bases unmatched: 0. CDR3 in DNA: TGTGCCAGCAGCTTGACTAGCGGGAGGGACAATGAGCAGTTCTTC. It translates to CASSLTSGRDNEQFF.

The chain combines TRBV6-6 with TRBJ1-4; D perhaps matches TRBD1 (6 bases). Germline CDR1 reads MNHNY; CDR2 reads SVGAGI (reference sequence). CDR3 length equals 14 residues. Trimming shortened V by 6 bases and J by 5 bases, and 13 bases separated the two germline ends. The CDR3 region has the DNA TGTGCCAGCAGGTACAGGGCCCGCAATGAAAAACTGTTTTTT. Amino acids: CASRYRARNEKLFF.

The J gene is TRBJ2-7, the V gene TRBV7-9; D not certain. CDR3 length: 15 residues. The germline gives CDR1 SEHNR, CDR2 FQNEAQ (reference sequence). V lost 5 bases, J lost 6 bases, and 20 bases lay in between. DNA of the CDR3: TGTGCCAGCAGCCCATTGAGGCCCCCCGGTCGCGAGCAGTACTTC. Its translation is CASSPLRPPGREQYF.

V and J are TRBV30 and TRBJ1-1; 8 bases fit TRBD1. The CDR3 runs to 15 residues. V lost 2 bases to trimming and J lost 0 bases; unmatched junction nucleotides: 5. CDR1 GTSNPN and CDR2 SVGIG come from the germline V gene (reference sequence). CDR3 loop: CAWSHRDRLNTEAFF. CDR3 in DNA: TGTGCCTGGAGTCACCGGGACAGGTTGAACACTGAAGCTTTCTTT. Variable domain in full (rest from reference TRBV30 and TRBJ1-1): SQTIHQWPATLVQPVGSPLSLECTVEGTSNPNLYWYRQAAGRGLQLLFYSVGIGQISSEVPQNLSASRPQDRQFILSSKKLLLSDSGFYLCAWSHRDRLNTEAFFGQGTRLTVV.

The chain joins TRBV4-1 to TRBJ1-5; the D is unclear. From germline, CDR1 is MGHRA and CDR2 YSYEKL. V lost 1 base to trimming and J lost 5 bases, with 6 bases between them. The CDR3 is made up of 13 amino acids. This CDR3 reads CASSQGMDQPQHF. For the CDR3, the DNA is TGCGCCAGCAGCCAAGGGATGGATCAGCCCCAGCATTTT.

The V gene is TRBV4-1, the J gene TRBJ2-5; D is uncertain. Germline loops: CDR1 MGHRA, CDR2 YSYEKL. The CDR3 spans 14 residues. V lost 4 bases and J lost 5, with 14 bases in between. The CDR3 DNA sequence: TGCGCCAGCAGCCCCGCAGCTTCGACGGAGACCCAGTACTTC. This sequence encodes CASSPAASTETQYF.

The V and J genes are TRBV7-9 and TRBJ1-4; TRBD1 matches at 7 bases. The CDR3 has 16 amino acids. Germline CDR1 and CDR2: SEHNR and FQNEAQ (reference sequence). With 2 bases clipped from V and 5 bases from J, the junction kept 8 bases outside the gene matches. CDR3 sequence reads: CASSLTPGQLNEKLFF. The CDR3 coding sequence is TGTGCCAGCAGCTTAACCCCGGGACAGTTGAATGAAAAACTGTTTTTT.

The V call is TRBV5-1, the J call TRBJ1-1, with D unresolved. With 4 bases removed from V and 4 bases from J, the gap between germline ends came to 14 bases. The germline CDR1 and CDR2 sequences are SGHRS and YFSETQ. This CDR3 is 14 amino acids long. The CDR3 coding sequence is TGCGCCAGCAGCCGGGCGCCCCGGGGCACTGAAGCTTTCTTT. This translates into CASSRAPRGTEAFF.

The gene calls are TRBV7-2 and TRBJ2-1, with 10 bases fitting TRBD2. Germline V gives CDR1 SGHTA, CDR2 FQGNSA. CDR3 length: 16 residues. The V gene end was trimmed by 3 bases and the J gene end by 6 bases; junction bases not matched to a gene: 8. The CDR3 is CASSFGPGTSVNEQFF. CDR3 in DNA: TGTGCCAGCAGCTTCGGCCCCGGGACTAGCGTCAATGAGCAGTTCTTC.

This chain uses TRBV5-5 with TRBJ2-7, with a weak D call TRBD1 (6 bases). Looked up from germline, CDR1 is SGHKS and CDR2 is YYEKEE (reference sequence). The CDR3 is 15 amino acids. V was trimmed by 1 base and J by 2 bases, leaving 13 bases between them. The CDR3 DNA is TGTGCCAGCAGCTTGCGGGACAACGGCCCCTACGAGCAGTACTTC. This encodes CASSLRDNGPYEQYF.

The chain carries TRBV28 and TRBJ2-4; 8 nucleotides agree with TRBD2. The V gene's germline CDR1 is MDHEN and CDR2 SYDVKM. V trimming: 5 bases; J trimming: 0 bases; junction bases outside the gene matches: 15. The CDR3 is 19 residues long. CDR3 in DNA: TGTGCCAGCAGTCCCGGGTTGCGGGAGGAGGTGGGAGCCAAAAACATTCAGTACTTC. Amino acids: CASSPGLREEVGAKNIQYF.

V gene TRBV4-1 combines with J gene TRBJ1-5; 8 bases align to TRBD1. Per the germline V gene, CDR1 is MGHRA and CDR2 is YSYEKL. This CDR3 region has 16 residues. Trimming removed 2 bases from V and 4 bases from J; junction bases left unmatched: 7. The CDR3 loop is CASSQQWTGINQPQHF. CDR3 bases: TGCGCCAGCAGCCAACAATGGACAGGGATTAATCAGCCCCAGCATTTT.

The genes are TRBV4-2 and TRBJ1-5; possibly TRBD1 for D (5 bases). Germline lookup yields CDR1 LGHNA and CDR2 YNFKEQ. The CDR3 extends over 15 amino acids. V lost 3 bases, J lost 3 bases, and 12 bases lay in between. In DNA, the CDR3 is TGTGCCAGCAGCCATAGGGACGGGCACAATCAGCCCCAGCATTTT. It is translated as CASSHRDGHNQPQHF.

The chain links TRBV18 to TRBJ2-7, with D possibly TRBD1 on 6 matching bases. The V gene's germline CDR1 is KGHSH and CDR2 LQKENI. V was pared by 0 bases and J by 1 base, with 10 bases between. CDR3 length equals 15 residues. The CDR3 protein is CASSPPRGNSYEQYF. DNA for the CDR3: TGTGCCAGCTCACCACCTAGGGGGAATTCCTACGAGCAGTACTTC.

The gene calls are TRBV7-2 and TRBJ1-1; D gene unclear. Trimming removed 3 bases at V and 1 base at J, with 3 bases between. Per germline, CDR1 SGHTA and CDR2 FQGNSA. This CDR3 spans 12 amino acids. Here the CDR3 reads CASSFRNTEAFF. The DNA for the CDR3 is TGTGCCAGCAGCTTTCGGAACACTGAAGCTTTCTTT.